This T cell receptor beta chain was identified in a study of blood T cell repertoires in COVID-19. Study summary: Italy, Spain and the United States were the sources of the convalescent and acute COVID-19 samples. PBMCs, B-cell-depleted T cells, or T cells provided the cDNA or gDNA that made up the material.

Per the study methods: Nucleated cell number was recorded as an estimate derived from reference gene primer amplification. Profiled with immunoSEQ multiplex PCR; TCRdb holds only in-frame clones, not every one. The V and J calls and clone size are taken from that table; D and trimming were inferred from the DNA. Of about 210,000 clones detected, roughly 86% appear once; the ten largest clones hold approximately 8.1%. This CDR3 spans 15 amino acids. V lost 5 bases to trimming and J lost 7 bases, with 18 bases between them. Germline-derived CDR1 and CDR2 are MDHEN and SYDVKM. The J gene is TRBJ2-1, the V gene TRBV28; tentatively, D is TRBD1 (6 bases). The sample was peripheral blood. This clonotype was obtained from a woman in her 50s with active or convalescent COVID-19. The CDR3 DNA sequence: TGTGCCAGCAGTGTAAACAGGGAAGTTCGAAATGAGCAGTTCTTC. This gives the protein CASSVNREVRNEQFF.